A single TCR beta chain is shown here with its context. TCRdb keeps only in-frame clones here, not all; method: immunoSEQ multiplex PCR. The data show roughly 110,000 clones, approximately 90% seen once. These data come from a study of blood T cell repertoires in COVID-19. Study information: T cells, B-cell-depleted T cells, or PBMCs provided the cDNA or gDNA that served as material.

Trimming pared 6 bases from V and 5 bases from J, leaving 7 bases between. CDR1 and CDR2 (germline): MNHNY, SVGAGI (reference sequence). This CDR3 region has 12 residues. This rearrangement joins TRBV6-6 to TRBJ1-4; D gene unclear. This TCR was sampled from a man between 45 and 60 years old with active or convalescent COVID-19. Sequences were obtained from peripheral blood. This CDR3 reads CASSPPNEKLFF. The CDR3 DNA reads as TGTGCCAGCAGCCCCCCAAATGAAAAACTGTTTTTT.